The rows below give T cell receptor beta chains drawn from one sample of a study of cytomegalovirus exposure and HLA in healthy donors. Generated by immunoSEQ multiplex PCR, the TCRdb table keeps only in-frame clones and is missing some. This table holds about 91,000 clones, 90% found once. The sequenced sample was PBMCs. These receptor sequences come from a man younger than 35 in good health and CMV-seronegative. Each CDR3 is given with its conserved first and last residue. The D gene is left open where the match is weak. Size tells how often a clone was seen (once, few, many) or the class of an expanded clone, and some rows leave it out.

>TRBV28|TRBD1|TRBJ2-2|once
CASTSRTGRTGELFF
TGTGCCAGCACCTCCCGGACAGGGAGAACCGGGGAGCTGTTTTTT
>TRBV4-1|.|TRBJ2-1|.
CASSQDRWVSGLDEQFF
TGCGCCAGCAGCCAAGATCGTTGGGTTAGCGGTCTCGATGAGCAGTTCTTC
>TRBV18|TRBD1|TRBJ2-7|.
CASSDRGSFEQYF
TGTGCCAGCTCGGACAGGGGGTCCTTCGAGCAGTACTTC
>TRBV7-2|TRBD2|TRBJ2-3|once
CASSPAPTSGRAEDTQYF
TGTGCCAGCAGCCCCGCCCCGACTAGCGGGAGGGCCGAAGATACGCAGTATTTT
>TRBV4-2|TRBD1|TRBJ1-2|.
CASSPTGTGWRPDPYGYTF
TGTGCCAGCAGCCCCACGGGGACAGGTTGGCGCCCCGACCCGTATGGCTACACCTTC
>TRBV11-3|.|TRBJ2-1|.
CASSPRLGEQFF
TGTGCCAGCAGCCCCCGACTTGGCGAGCAGTTCTTC
>TRBV6-5|TRBD1|TRBJ1-1|once
CASSYSRQGMNTEAFF
TGTGCCAGCAGTTACTCAAGACAGGGGATGAACACTGAAGCTTTCTTT
>TRBV19|TRBD2|TRBJ2-3|.
CATQGTSGTSDTQYF
TGTGCCACCCAAGGGACTAGCGGTACGTCAGATACGCAGTATTTT
>TRBV13|.|TRBJ2-1|once
CASSFGDTKGEQFF
TGTGCCAGCAGCTTCGGAGATACCAAGGGGGAGCAGTTCTTC
>TRBV6-1|.|TRBJ1-6|.
CASSDARGQGRSPLHF
TGTGCCAGCAGTGACGCAAGGGGCCAGGGTAGGTCACCCCTCCACTTT
>TRBV6-5|.|TRBJ1-2|.
CASSAPGRADYGYTF
TGTGCCAGCAGTGCACCCGGGAGGGCAGACTATGGCTACACCTTC
>TRBV19|.|TRBJ1-5|once
CASRTAYSNQPQHF
TGTGCCAGTAGGACAGCTTATAGCAATCAGCCCCAGCATTTT
>TRBV19|TRBD1|TRBJ1-5|.
CASSIVWDRAGLSNQPQHF
TGTGCCAGTAGTATTGTCTGGGACAGGGCGGGACTTAGCAATCAGCCCCAGCATTTT
>TRBV6-5|.|TRBJ2-3|once
CASSLMTTADTQYF
TGTGCCAGCAGCCTAATGACGACAGCAGATACGCAGTATTTT
>TRBV15|TRBD1|TRBJ1-1|.
CATSIRQGGSEAFF
TGTGCCACCAGCATAAGACAGGGTGGGTCAGAAGCTTTCTTT
>TRBV5-1|.|TRBJ2-3|.
CASSFGGYTDTQYF
TGCGCCAGCAGCTTTGGAGGTTACACAGATACGCAGTATTTT
>TRBV29-1|TRBD1|TRBJ2-1|.
CSVNRGGGEYNEQFF
TGCAGCGTAAACAGGGGCGGTGGGGAATACAATGAGCAGTTCTTC